This T cell receptor beta chain was recovered during a study of blood T cell repertoires in COVID-19. Turning to the study itself: The origin of the acute and convalescent COVID-19 samples was the United States, Italy and Spain. The cDNA or gDNA used as material had been derived from T cells, B-cell-depleted T cells, or PBMCs.

Per the original methods: It was from reference gene primer amplification that nucleated cell counts were estimated. Assay: immunoSEQ multiplex PCR; the TCRdb copy retains only in-frame clones and omits some. The V and J calls and clone size were taken over from that table, and D and trimming were inferred from the DNA. The sample has 210,000 or so clones, 70% to 90% seen once; the top ten hold more than 9%. The CDR3 has 15 residues. The V end lost 2 bases, the J end lost 8 bases, and 18 bases lay between the germline ends. The germline V gene has CDR1 KGHSH and CDR2 LQKENI. The source is a woman at least 80 years old with acute or convalescent COVID-19. The chain couples TRBV18 to TRBJ1-2; D may be TRBD1 (6 bases). Sequencing was carried out using peripheral blood. The DNA of the CDR3 is TGTGCCAGCTCACCATTAGAGGGGGGGAGAGGAGGCTACACCTTC. Protein product: CASSPLEGGRGGYTF.